This T cell receptor beta chain was obtained from a study of cytomegalovirus exposure and HLA in healthy donors. Looked up from germline, CDR1 is SGHNT and CDR2 is YYREEE (reference sequence). V lost 2 bases and J lost 0; bases outside the gene matches: 5. The length of the CDR3 is 17 residues. Here immunoSEQ multiplex PCR was the method, and the copy in TCRdb shows in-frame clones only, minus some. The table includes tens of thousands of clones, about 95% detected once. The sequenced sample consisted of PBMCs. The source is a man aged 18 to 30 in good health and CMV-seronegative. The rearrangement uses TRBV5-4 and TRBJ1-6; TRBD1 matches at 7 bases. For the CDR3, the DNA is TGTGCCAGCAGCTTTGACAGGGATAGCTCCTATAATTCACCCCTCCACTTT. Translating it yields CASSFDRDSSYNSPLHF.